The 15 T cell receptor beta chains in this list originate from one sample, sequenced in a study of regulatory T cells in long-lasting Graves disease. Regarding time point: persistent/refractory GD, antithyroid drugs over 5 years with positive TRAb. PBMC RNA served as the TCR library source. Library construction for TCR beta used iRepertoire HTBI primers and Arm-PCR of CDR3 regions. TCRdb reprocessed the multiplex PCR reads via MiXCR and lists one record per CDR3 protein. Found here are approximately 380,000 distinct CDR3 sequences, roughly 20% of them singletons; the top ten hold roughly 20%. Sequencing used peripheral blood mononuclear cells (PBMCs), obtained when the disease was refractory, from a patient treated with antithyroid drugs. Every receptor here comes from a female donor with Graves disease.

The rearrangement links TRBV5-1 to TRBJ2-7; TRBD2 aligns across 8 bases. Germline V gene sequence: CDR1 SGHRS, CDR2 YFSETQ. This CDR3 is built from 18 residues. V lost 0 bases and J lost 6; bases outside the gene matches: 17. The CDR3 region has the DNA TGCGCCAGCAGCTTGGCCCGCTCCGGTACTAGCGGCTTTAGCGAGCAGTACTTC. It yields the protein CASSLARSGTSGFSEQYF.

There are many counts of this clonotype. This chain joins TRBV28 and TRBJ1-1; D is unclear. The CDR3 contains 13 residues. V gave up 6 bases and J gave up 1 base, with 9 bases separating them. CDR1 is MDHEN, CDR2 SYDVKM, per germline. The CDR3 sequence is CASSSSGNTEAFF. CDR3 DNA sequence: TGTGCCAGCAGCTCATCGGGGAACACTGAAGCTTTCTTT.

This clonotype was counted many times. The chain links TRBV6-1 to TRBJ2-4; 11 bases match TRBD1. This CDR3 region has 17 residues. Germline V CDR1 and CDR2: MNHNS, SASEGT. Trimming took 6 bases from V and 3 from J; bases not matched to a gene: 10. The CDR3 sequence is CASSQPPGQGGKNIQYF. The CDR3 coding sequence is TGTGCCAGCAGCCAACCACCGGGACAGGGGGGCAAAAACATTCAGTACTTC.

This clonotype was seen ten or more times. DNA of the CDR3: TGTGCCAGCAGTTTGTTGGGGAAAACTGAAGCTTTCTTT. Translating it yields CASSLLGKTEAFF. This chain uses TRBV28 with TRBJ1-1; D gene uncertain. The germline CDR1 and CDR2 sequences are MDHEN and SYDVKM. V was pared by 3 bases and J by 5 bases, with 10 bases between. The CDR3 extends over 13 amino acids.

This clonotype has a single count. The chain has TRBV12-3 or TRBV12-4 and TRBJ1-6; 10 nucleotides line up with TRBD1. The trim removed 5 bases at V and 7 bases at J, leaving 5 bases unmatched. The CDR3 is 15 amino acids. The CDR3 bases are TGTGCCAGCAGTGACAGGGGGCTAAGGAATTCACCCCTCCACTTT. Translation: CASSDRGLRNSPLHF.

V and J are TRBV27 and TRBJ2-7; TRBD1 aligns across 8 bases. Germline assignment: CDR1 MNHEY and CDR2 SMNVEV (reference sequence). This CDR3 is built from 14 residues. J lost 7 bases, V lost 6 bases, and 11 bases had no gene match. The CDR3 region is CASRPGTGGWEQYF. For the CDR3, the DNA is TGTGCCAGCAGACCCGGGACAGGCGGGTGGGAGCAGTACTTC.

This clonotype was counted at least ten times. The chain joins TRBV20-1 to TRBJ1-2; the D gene is possibly TRBD1 (6 bases). V dropped 6 bases and J dropped 4 bases, with 15 bases sitting between them. The CDR3 length is 13 residues. CDR1 and CDR2 from the germline V gene are DFQATT and SNEGSKA (reference sequence). This CDR3 reads CSAQGPSIYGYTF. As DNA, the CDR3 is TGCAGTGCGCAGGGGCCTAGCATCTATGGCTACACCTTC.

This clonotype was detected only a few times. The rearrangement uses TRBV6-2 or TRBV6-3 and TRBJ2-7; 8 nucleotides match TRBD2. The ends lost 4 bases at V and 6 bases at J; junction bases unmatched: 11. The CDR3 runs to 15 residues. Germline values: CDR1 MNHEY, CDR2 SVGEGT. Written as DNA, the CDR3 is TGTGCCAGCAGTTCCGGGACTAGACCCTCCCCCGAGCAGTACTTC. Translating gives CASSSGTRPSPEQYF.

The table lists this clonotype with many counts. The rearrangement links TRBV6-5 to TRBJ1-1; no reliable D call. Germline CDR1 MNHEY, CDR2 SVGAGI. V lost 2 bases, J lost 0 bases, and 10 bases lay in between. CDR3 length equals 15 residues. The CDR3 region is CASSYGGGLNTEAFF. Written as DNA, the CDR3 is TGTGCCAGCAGTTACGGAGGAGGCCTGAACACTGAAGCTTTCTTT.

This clonotype has only one observation. This rearrangement joins TRBV27 to TRBJ2-5; 7 nucleotides agree with TRBD2. In germline, CDR1 is MNHEY, CDR2 SMNVEV (reference sequence). Trimming cost V 5 bases and J 2 bases; bases outside gene matches: 8. This CDR3 region has 15 residues. For the CDR3, the DNA is TGTGCCAGCAGTCACTCGCTAGCGGTACAAGAGACCCAGTACTTC. This encodes CASSHSLAVQETQYF.

There are a few counts of this clonotype. The chain is built from TRBV10-3 and TRBJ1-1; 9 bases map to TRBD1. The CDR3 is 14 amino acids. The V segment lost 7 bases and the J segment 5 bases; nucleotides outside the gene matches: 8. Germline CDR1 ENHRY, CDR2 SYGVKD. The CDR3 DNA sequence: TGTGCCATCACTACCGGGACAGGGAGTACTGAAGCTTTCTTT. Its translation: CAITTGTGSTEAFF.

This clonotype showed up just a few times. V usage is TRBV4-3 and J usage is TRBJ1-4; no clear D gene. The germline CDR1 and CDR2 sequences are LGHNA and YSLEER. This CDR3 region has 13 residues. Trimming removed 3 bases at V and 10 bases at J, with 12 bases between. This CDR3 is CASSHETRRKLFF. CDR3 DNA: TGCGCCAGCAGCCACGAAACGAGGAGAAAACTGTTTTTT.

J is TRBJ2-7 and V is TRBV29-1; 11 bases align to TRBD2. CDR1 SQVTM and CDR2 ANQGSEA come from the germline V gene. The CDR3 spans 13 residues. J lost 3 bases, V lost 4 bases, and 2 bases had no gene match. CDR3 nucleotides: TGCAGCGTTGTAGGACTAGCGGGCTACGAGCAGTACTTC. Translation gives CSVVGLAGYEQYF.

There are many counts of this clonotype. This chain links TRBV30 with TRBJ1-1; D is perhaps TRBD1 (5 bases). In germline, CDR1 is GTSNPN, CDR2 SVGIG (reference sequence). The length of the CDR3 is 12 residues. V was clipped by 3 bases and J by 6 bases, with 11 bases between them. As DNA, the CDR3 is TGTGCCTGGAGATTTCAGGGATCTGAAGCTTTCTTT. This sequence encodes CAWRFQGSEAFF.

There are many counts of this clonotype. This chain uses TRBV28 with TRBJ2-5; possibly TRBD2 for D (6 bases). Germline CDR1 MDHEN, CDR2 SYDVKM. The V end was cut by 10 bases, the J end by 4 bases, with 19 bases between. This CDR3 is built from 14 residues. DNA of the CDR3: TGTGCCACTTCAGGGCTGGGACTTGGAGAGACCCAGTACTTC. Protein product: CATSGLGLGETQYF.